The clone carrying this T cell receptor (beta chain) was seen a handful of times. Among all donors, each was a healthy Caucasian. This sample stems from a study of identical twins. CDR3 size: 14 residues. The germline V and J ends were trimmed by 3 bases and 0 bases, with 7 bases remaining between them. The germline CDR1 and CDR2 sequences are MNHEY and SMNVEV (reference sequence). Template switching, a step in the protocol, added a universal primer site, and cDNA carried unique molecular identifiers. TCRdb processed the 5' RACE reads anew with MiXCR; each CDR3 protein has one entry. In the table there are about 390,000 distinct CDR3 sequences, around 9.7% of which are singletons.

The sequenced sample consisted of naive T cells sorted from blood. The rearrangement links TRBV27 to TRBJ2-3; D unresolved. The receptor comes from a woman aged 45-59 years in good health. CDR3 bases: TGTGCCAGCAGTTTGGGTGCTAGCACAGATACGCAGTATTTT. It encodes CASSLGASTDTQYF.